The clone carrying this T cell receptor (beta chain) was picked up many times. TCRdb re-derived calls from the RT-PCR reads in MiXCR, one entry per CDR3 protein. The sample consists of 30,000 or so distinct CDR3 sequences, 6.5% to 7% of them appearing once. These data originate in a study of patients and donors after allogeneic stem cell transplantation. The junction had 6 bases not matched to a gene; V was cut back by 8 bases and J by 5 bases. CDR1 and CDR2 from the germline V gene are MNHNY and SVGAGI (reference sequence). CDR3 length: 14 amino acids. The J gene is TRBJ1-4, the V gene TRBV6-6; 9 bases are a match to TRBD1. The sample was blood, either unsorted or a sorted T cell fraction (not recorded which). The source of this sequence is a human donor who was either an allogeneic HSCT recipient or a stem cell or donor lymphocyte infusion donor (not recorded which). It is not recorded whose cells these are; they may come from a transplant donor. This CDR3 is CASARDRVNEKLFF. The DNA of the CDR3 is TGTGCCAGCGCGCGGGACAGGGTGAATGAAAAACTGTTTTTT.